This entry is about one T cell receptor beta chain. This sample was included in a study of blood T cell repertoires in COVID-19. Study background: PBMCs, B-cell-depleted T cells, or T cells provided the cDNA or gDNA that made up the material.

Per the authors' pipeline: Amplification of reference gene primers provided the estimated nucleated cell counts. Using immunoSEQ multiplex PCR, the repertoire was profiled, and TCRdb retains in-frame clones only, with some absent. The V and J calls and the clone size are those of that table, but D and trimming were determined from the DNA. The data contain under 300,000 clones, 84% of them seen just once; the ten biggest clones take up more than 1.5%. The V gene's germline CDR1 is MDHEN and CDR2 SYDVKM. This CDR3 has 15 amino acids. Germline trimming cut 3 bases from V and 1 base from J; bases unmatched to any gene: 5.

The clonotype was recovered from a woman aged 35 to 49 who had recovered from COVID-19. The chain joins TRBV28 to TRBJ1-2, with TRBD1 matching over 7 bases. The sequenced material came from peripheral blood. The CDR3 nucleotides read TGTGCCAGCAGTTTGGGTGACAGGGATAACTATGGCTACACCTTC. Translated: CASSLGDRDNYGYTF.